The sequence of this T cell receptor (beta chain) was determined in a study of a mutant IDH1 vaccine in newly diagnosed glioma. Study information: The start of vaccination came 4-6 weeks after radiotherapy alone, or with temozolomide cycles. Standard pretreatment was either radiotherapy, temozolomide, or, for most, radiochemotherapy with temozolomide. V12 took place at week 35, and V13 at week 47.

The time point: week 35, safety follow-up. Vaccine doses each comprised 300 ug of mutant IDH1 20-mer peptide, with topical imiquimod. There are 13 residues in the CDR3. V gave up 9 bases and J gave up 0 bases; unmatched junction bases: 4. Remarks on this clone: The antigen is undetermined.

The protocol was immunoSEQ multiplex PCR, while the TCRdb copy is restricted to in-frame clones and leaves out a portion. The sample has about 32,000 clones, more than 75% seen once. The sequences come from PBMCs, collected from a glioma patient whose treatment included an IDH1 peptide vaccine. This sequence joins TRBV6-7 and TRBJ2-5; 7 nucleotides match TRBD2. TRBV6-7 is an ORF for which the function is uncertain. The sequence was collected from a woman aged 40 to 49 with glioma. The CDR3 region is CARNRGDQETQYF. CDR3 in DNA: TGTGCCAGGAACCGGGGGGACCAAGAGACCCAGTACTTC.